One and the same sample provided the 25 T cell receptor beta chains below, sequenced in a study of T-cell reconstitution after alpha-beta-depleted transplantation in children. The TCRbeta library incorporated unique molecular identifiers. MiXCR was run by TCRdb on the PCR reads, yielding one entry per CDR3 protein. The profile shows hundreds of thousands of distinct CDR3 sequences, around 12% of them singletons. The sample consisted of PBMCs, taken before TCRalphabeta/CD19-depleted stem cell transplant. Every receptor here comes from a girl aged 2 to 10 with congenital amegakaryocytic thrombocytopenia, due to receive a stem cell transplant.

CDR3 DNA sequence: TGTGCCAGCACTTCAGGACAGGGGAACTCCTACGAGCAGTACTTC. This codes for CASTSGQGNSYEQYF. This sequence joins TRBV12-3 or TRBV12-4 and TRBJ2-7, with TRBD1 matching over 9 bases. J lost 0 bases, V lost 7 bases, and 7 bases had no gene match. CDR3 length: 15 amino acids.

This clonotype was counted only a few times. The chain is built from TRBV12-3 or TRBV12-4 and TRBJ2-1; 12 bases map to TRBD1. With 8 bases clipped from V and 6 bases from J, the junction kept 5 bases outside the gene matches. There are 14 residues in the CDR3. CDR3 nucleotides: TGTGCCAGCGTGGGACAGGGGGCCCGCAATGAGCAGTTCTTC. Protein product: CASVGQGARNEQFF.

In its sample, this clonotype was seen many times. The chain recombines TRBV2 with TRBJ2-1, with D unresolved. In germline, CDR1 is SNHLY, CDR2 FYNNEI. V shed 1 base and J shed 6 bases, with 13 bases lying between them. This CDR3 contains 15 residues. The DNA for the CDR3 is TGTGCCAGCAGTGAAGTTTACTTTCAAGGCAATGAGCAGTTCTTC. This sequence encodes CASSEVYFQGNEQFF.

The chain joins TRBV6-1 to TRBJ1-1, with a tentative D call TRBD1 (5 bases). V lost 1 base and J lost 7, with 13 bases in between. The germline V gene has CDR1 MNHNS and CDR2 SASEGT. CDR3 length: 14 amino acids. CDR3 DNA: TGTGCCAGCAGTGAAGGTTGGGGCGGTGGTGAAGCTTTCTTT. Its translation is CASSEGWGGGEAFF.

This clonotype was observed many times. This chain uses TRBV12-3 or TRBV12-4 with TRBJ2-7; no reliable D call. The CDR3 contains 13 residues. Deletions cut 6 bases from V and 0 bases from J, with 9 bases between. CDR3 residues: CASSPQSSYEQYF. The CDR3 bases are TGTGCCAGCAGCCCGCAGAGCTCCTACGAGCAGTACTTC.

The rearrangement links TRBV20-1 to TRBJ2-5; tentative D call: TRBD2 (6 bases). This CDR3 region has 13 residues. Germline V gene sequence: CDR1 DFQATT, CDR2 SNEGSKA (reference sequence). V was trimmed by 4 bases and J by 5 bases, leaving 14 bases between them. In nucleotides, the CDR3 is TGCAGTGCTACTGGGGGGTCTGGGGAGACCCAGTACTTC. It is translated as CSATGGSGETQYF.

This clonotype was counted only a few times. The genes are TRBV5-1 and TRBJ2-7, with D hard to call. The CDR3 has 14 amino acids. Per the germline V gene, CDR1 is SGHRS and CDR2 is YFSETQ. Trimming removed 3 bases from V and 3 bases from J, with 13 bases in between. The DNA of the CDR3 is TGCGCCAGCAGCTCACCACCGGACCTCTACGAGCAGTACTTC. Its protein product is CASSSPPDLYEQYF. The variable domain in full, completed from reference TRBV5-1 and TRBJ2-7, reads KAGVTQTPRYLIKTRGQQVTLSCSPISGHRSVSWYQQTPGQGLQFLFEYFSETQRNKGNFPGRFSGRQFSNSRSEMNVSTLELGDSALYLCASSSPPDLYEQYFGPGTRLTVT.

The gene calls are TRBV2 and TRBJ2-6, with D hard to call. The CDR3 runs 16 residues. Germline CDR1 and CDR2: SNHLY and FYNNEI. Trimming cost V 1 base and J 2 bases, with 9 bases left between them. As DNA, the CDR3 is TGTGCCAGCAGTGAAGGGGGTGCCACTGGGGCCAACGTCCTGACTTTC. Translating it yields CASSEGGATGANVLTF.

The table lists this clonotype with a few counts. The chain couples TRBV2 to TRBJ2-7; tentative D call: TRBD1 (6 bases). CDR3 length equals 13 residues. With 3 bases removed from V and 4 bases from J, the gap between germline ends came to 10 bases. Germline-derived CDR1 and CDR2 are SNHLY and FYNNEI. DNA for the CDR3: TGTGCCAGCAGTGAGGACAGAAAATACGAGCAGTACTTC. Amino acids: CASSEDRKYEQYF.

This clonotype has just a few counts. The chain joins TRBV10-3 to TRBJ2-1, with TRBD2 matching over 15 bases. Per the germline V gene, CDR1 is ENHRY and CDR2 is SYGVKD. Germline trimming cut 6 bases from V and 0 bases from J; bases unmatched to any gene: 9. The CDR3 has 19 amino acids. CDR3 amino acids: CAIREPGTSGRNSYNEQFF. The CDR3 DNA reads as TGTGCCATCAGGGAACCCGGGACTAGCGGGAGGAACTCCTACAATGAGCAGTTCTTC.

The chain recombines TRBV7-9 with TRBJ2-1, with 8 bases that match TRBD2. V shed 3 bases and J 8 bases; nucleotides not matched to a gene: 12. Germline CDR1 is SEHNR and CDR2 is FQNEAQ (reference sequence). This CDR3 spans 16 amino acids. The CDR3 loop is CASSFPLRTSNDEQFF. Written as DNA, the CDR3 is TGTGCCAGCAGCTTCCCCCTCCGGACTAGCAACGATGAGCAGTTCTTC.

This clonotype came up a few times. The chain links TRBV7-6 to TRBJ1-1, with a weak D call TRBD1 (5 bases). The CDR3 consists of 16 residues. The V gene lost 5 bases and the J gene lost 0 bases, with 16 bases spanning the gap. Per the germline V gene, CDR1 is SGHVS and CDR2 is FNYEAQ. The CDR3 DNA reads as TGTGCCAGCAGCGTAGGACCGGGACCCATGAACACTGAAGCTTTCTTT. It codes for CASSVGPGPMNTEAFF.

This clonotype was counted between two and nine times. The CDR3 coding sequence is TGCAGCGGGGAGGGTACTGGGGTGATGGTAAATGAGCAGTTCTTC. It translates to CSGEGTGVMVNEQFF. The chain carries TRBV29-1 and TRBJ2-1, with 7 bases matching TRBD2. Germline-derived CDR1 and CDR2 are SQVTM and ANQGSEA. The CDR3 loop spans 15 amino acids. The V and J ends lost 7 bases and 7 bases, in that order; junction bases with no gene match: 16.

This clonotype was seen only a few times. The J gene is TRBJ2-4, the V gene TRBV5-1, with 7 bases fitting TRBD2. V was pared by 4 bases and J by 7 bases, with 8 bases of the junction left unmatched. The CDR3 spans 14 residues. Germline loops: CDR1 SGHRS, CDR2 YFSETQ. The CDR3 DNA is TGCGCCAGCAGCCCGAGGGGTAGCGGGAACATTCAGTACTTC. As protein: CASSPRGSGNIQYF.

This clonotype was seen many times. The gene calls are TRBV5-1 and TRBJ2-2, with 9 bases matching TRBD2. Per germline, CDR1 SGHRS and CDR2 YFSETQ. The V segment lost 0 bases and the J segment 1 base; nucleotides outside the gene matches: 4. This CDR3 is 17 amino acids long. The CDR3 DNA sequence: TGCGCCAGCAGCTTGGCCGGGACTAGCTGGAACACCGGGGAGCTGTTTTTT. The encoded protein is CASSLAGTSWNTGELFF.

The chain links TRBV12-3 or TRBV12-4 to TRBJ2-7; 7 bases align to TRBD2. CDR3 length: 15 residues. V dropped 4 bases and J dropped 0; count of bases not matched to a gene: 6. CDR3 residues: CASSSSGATSYEQYF. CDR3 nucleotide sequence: TGTGCCAGCAGTTCCAGCGGGGCTACCTCCTACGAGCAGTACTTC.

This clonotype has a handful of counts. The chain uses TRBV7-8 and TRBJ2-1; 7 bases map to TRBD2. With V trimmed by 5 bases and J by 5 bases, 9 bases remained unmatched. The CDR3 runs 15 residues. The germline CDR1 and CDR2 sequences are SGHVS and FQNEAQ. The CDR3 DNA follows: TGTGCCAGCAGCCCCTGGGGAGGGAGGGACAATGAGCAGTTCTTC. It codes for CASSPWGGRDNEQFF. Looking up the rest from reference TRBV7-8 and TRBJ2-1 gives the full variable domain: GAGVSQSPRYKVAKRGQDVALRCDPISGHVSLFWYQQALGQGPEFLTYFQNEAQLDKSGLPSDRFFAERPEGSVSTLKIQRTQQEDSAVYLCASSPWGGRDNEQFFGPGTRLTVL.

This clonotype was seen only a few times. CDR3 sequence reads: CSARDWGPGRGHNEQFF. In DNA form, the CDR3 reads TGCAGTGCTAGAGATTGGGGTCCCGGGAGGGGCCACAATGAGCAGTTCTTC. The J gene is TRBJ2-1, the V gene TRBV20-1, with TRBD2 matching over 8 bases. CDR3 length equals 17 residues. In germline, CDR1 is DFQATT, CDR2 SNEGSKA (reference sequence). V shed 0 bases, J shed 5 bases, and the junction held 12 bases outside the gene matches.

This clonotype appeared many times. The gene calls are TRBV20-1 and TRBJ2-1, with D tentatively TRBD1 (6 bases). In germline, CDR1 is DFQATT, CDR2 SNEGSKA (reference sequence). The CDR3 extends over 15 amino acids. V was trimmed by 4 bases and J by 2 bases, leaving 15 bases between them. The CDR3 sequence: CSATTGHGPYNEQFF. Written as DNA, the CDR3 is TGCAGTGCTACCACAGGGCACGGTCCCTACAATGAGCAGTTCTTC.

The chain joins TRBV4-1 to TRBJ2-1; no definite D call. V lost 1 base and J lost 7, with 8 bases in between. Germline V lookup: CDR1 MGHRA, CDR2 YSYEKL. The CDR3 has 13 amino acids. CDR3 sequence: CASSQGLGNEQFF. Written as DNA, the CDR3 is TGCGCCAGCAGCCAAGGGTTGGGAAATGAGCAGTTCTTC.

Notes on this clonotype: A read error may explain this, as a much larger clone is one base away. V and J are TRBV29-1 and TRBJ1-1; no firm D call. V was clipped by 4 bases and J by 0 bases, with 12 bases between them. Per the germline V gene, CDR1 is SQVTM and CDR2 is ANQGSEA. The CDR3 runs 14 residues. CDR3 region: CSVGAPDMNTEAFF. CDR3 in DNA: TGCAGCGTTGGGGCACCCGACATGAACACTGAAGCTTTCTTT. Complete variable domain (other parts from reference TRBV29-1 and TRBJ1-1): SAVISQKPSRDICQRGTSLTIQCQVDSQVTMMFWYRQQPGQSLTLIATANQGSEATYESGFVIDKFPISRPNLTFSTLTVSNMSPEDSSIYLCSVGAPDMNTEAFFGQGTRLTVV.

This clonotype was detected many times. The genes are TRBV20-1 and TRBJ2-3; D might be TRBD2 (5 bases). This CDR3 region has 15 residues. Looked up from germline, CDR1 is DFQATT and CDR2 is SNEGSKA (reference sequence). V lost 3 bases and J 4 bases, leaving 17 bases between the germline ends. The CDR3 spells CSASSRVAAADTQYF. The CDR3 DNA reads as TGCAGTGCTAGTTCGCGGGTCGCGGCCGCAGATACGCAGTATTTT.

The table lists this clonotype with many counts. The CDR3 sequence is CASVSGSNEQFF. The CDR3 coding sequence is TGTGCCAGCGTTAGCGGGAGCAATGAGCAGTTCTTC. V usage is TRBV25-1 and J usage is TRBJ2-1, with 9 positions matching TRBD2. Germline CDR1 MGHDK, CDR2 SYGVNS. The CDR3 has 12 amino acids. Germline trimming cut 8 bases from V and 6 bases from J; bases unmatched to any gene: 2.

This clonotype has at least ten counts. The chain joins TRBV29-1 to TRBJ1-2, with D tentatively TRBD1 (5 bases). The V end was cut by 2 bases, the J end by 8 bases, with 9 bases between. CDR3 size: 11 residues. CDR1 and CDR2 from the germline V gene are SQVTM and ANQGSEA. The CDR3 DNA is TGCAGCGTTGAAAGGGGCGCGGGCTACACCTTC. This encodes CSVERGAGYTF.

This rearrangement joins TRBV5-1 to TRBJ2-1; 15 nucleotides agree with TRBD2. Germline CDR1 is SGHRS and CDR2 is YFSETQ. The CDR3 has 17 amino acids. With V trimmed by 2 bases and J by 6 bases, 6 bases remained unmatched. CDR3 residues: CASSFAGLAGGPNEQFF. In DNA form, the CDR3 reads TGCGCCAGCAGCTTCGCCGGACTAGCGGGAGGGCCCAATGAGCAGTTCTTC.